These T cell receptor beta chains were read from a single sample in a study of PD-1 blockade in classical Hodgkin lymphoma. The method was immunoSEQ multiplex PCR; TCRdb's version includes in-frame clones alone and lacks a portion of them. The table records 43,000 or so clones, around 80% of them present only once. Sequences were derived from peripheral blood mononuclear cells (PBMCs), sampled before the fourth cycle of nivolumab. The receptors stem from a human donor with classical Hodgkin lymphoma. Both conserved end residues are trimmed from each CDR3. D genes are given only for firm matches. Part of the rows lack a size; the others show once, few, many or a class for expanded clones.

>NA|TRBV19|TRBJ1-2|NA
ASSLGYGYT
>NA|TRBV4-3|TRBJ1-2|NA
ASSPEGGNYGYT
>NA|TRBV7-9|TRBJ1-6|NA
ASSLEPGTPLH
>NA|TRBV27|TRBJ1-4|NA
ASRPTGNHEKLF
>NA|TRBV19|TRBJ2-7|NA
ASSIIGRTYEQY
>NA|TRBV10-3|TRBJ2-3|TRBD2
AILAGDADTQY
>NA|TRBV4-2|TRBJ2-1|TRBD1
ASSQPSMPSPGQGGNEQF
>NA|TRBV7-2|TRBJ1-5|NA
ASSLMAGEGQPQH
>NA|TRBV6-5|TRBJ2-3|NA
ASSYSAVSTDTQY
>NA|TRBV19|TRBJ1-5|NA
ASSKQVGGQPQH
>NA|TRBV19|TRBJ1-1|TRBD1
ASSTLYRGTMNTEAF
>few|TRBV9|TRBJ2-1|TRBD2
ASSVPSGASGGKYNEQF
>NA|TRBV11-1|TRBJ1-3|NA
ASQQGGGNTIY
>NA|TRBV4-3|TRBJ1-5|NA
ASSQAYPGLVGPQH
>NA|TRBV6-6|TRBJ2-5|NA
ASSSRTGTQY
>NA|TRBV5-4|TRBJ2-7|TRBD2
ASSPGLAGDYEQY
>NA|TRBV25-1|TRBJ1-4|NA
ASSEGRGTLREKLF
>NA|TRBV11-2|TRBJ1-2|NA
ASSLDRQGGYT
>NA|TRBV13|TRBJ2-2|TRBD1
ASSSGTGAGELF
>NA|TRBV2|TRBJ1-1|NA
ASSERRVNTEAF
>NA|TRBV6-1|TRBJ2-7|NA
ASTLSSYEQY
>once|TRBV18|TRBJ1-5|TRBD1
ASSDRDSLINQPQH
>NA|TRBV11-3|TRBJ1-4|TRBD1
ASSRGQGGEKLF
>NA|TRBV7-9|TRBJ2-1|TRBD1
ASSWSTGQNGYEQF
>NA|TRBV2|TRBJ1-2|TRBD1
ASSDSGQGVYGYT
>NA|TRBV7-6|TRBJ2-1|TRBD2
ASSPTSVPYNEQF
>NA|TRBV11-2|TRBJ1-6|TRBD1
ASSLGTGNSPLH
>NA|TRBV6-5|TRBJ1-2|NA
ASSYSGYGYT
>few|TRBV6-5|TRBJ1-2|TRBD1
ASRPTGYYGYT
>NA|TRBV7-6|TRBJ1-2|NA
ASSLGQGYGYT
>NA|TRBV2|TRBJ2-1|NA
ASRGRQSFNEQF
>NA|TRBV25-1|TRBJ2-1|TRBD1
ASTRTGGTNEQF
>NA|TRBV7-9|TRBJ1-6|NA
ASSREGNSPLH
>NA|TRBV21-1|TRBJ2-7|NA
ASSQGGGESEQY
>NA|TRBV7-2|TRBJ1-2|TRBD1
ASTEHSRQGAGMSYT
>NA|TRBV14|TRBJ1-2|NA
ASSQVWYGYT
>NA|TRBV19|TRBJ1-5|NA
ASSRILSNQPQH
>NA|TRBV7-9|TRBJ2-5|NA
ASSIPRGWEVTQY
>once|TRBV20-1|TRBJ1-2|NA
SAGEESVT
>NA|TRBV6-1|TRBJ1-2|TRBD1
ASRTGPNYGYT
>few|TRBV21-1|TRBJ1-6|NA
ASSKESIATGGNSPLH
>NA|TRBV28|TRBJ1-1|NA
ASSKDRVMNTEAF
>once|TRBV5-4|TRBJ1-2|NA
ASSQDARVGGYT
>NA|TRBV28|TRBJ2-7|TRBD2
ASSPTGRGGDEQY
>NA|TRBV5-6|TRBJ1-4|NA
ASSPTSTNEKLF
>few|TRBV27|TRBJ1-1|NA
ASSLAGGSEAF